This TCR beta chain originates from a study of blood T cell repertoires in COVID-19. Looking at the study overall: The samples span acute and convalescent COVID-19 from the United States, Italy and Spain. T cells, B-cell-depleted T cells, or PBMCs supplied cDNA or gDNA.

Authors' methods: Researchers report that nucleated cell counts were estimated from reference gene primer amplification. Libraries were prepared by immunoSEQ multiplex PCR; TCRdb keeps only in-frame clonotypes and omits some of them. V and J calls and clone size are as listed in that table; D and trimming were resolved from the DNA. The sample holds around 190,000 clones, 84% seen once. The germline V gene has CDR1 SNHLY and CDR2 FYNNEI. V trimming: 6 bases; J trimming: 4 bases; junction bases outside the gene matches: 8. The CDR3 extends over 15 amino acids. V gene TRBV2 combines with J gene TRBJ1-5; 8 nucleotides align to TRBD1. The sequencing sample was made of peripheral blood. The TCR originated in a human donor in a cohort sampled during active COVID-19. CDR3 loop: CASRTGQAGNQPQHF. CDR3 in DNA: TGTGCCAGCAGGACGGGACAGGCGGGAAATCAGCCCCAGCATTTT.